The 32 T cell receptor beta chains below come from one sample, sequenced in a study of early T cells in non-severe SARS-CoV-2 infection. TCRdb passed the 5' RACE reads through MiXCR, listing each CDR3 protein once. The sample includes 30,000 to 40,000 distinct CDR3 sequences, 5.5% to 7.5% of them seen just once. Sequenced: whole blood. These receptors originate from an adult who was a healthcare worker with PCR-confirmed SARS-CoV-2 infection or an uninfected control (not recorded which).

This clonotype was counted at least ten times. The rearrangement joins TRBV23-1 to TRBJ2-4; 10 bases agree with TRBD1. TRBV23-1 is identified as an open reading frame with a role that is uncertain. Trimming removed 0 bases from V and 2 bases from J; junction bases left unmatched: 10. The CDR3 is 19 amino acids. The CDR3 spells CASSQSPAGTGASKNIQYF. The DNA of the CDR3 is TGCGCCAGCAGTCAATCACCAGCCGGGACAGGGGCTTCCAAAAACATTCAGTACTTC.

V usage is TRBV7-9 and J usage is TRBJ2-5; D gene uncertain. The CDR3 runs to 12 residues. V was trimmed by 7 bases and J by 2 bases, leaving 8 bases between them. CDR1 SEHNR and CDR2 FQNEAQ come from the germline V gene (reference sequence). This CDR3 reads CASTATQETQYF. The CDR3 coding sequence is TGTGCCAGCACGGCTACGCAAGAGACCCAGTACTTC.

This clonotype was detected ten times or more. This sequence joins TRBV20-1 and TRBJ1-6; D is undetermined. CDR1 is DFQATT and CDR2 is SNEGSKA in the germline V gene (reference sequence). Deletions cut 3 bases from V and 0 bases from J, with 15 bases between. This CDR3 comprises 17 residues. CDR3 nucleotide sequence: TGCAGTGCTAGCCCGGCAAGCGAGAGCTCCTATAATTCACCCCTCCACTTT. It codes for CSASPASESSYNSPLHF.

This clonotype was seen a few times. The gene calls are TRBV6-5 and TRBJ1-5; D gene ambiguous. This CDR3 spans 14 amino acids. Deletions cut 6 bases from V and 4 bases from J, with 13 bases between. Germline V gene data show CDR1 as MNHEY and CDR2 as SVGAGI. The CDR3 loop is CASRKTGRNQPQHF. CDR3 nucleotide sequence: TGTGCCAGCAGAAAAACCGGACGGAATCAGCCCCAGCATTTT.

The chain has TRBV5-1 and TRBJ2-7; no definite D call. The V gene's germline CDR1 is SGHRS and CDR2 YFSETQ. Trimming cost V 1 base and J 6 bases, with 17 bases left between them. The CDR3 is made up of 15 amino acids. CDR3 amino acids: CASSLSPGLSGEQYF. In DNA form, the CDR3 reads TGCGCCAGCAGCTTGTCCCCGGGTCTTAGTGGCGAGCAGTACTTC.

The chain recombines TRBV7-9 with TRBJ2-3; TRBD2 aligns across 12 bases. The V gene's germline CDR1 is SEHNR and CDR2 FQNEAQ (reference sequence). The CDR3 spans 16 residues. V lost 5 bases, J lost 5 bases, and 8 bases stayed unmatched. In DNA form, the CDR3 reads TGTGCCAGCAGCGGAGGACTAGCGGGGAATGGAGATACGCAGTATTTT. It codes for CASSGGLAGNGDTQYF.

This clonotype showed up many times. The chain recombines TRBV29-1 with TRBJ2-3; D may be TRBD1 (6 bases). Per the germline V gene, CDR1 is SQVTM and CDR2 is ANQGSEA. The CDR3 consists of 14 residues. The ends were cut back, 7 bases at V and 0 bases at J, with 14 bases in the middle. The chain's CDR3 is CSASGQLSTDTQYF. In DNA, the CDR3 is TGCAGCGCCTCTGGACAGCTCAGCACAGATACGCAGTATTTT.

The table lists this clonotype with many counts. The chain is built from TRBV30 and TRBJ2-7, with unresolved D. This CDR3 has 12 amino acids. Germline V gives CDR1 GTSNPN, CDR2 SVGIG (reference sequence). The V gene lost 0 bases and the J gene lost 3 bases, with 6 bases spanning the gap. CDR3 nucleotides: TGTGCCTGGAGTGTATTGGGCTACGAGCAGTACTTC. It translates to CAWSVLGYEQYF.

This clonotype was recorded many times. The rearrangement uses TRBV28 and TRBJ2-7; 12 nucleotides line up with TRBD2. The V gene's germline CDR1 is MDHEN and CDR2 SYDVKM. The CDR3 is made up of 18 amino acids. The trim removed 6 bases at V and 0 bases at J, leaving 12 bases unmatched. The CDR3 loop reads CASSTILAGGTPSYEQYF. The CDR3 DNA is TGTGCCAGCAGCACAATTCTAGCGGGGGGGACGCCCTCCTACGAGCAGTACTTC. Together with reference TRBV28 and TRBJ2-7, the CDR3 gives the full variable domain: DVKVTQSSRYLVKRTGEKVFLECVQDMDHENMFWYRQDPGLGLRLIYFSYDVKMKEKGDIPEGYSVSREKKERFSLILESASTNQTSMYLCASSTILAGGTPSYEQYFGPGTRLTVT.

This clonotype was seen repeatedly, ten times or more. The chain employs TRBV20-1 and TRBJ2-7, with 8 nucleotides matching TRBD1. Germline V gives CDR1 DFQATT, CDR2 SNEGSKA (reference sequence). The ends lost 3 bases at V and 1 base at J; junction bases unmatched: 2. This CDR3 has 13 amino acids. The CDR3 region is CSARDRASYEQYF. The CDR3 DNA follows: TGCAGTGCTAGGGACAGGGCTTCCTACGAGCAGTACTTC.

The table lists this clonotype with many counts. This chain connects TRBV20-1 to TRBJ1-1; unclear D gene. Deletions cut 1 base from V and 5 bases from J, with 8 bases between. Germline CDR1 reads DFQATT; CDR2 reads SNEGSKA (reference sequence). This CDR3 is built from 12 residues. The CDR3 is CSARVGRTEAFF. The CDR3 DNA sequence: TGCAGTGCTAGAGTGGGGAGGACTGAAGCTTTCTTT.

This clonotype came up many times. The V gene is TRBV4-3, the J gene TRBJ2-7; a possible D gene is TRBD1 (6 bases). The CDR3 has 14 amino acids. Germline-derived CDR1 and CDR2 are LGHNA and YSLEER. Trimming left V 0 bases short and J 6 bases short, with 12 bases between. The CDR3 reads CASSQDETGREQYF. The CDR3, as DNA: TGCGCCAGCAGCCAAGACGAGACAGGCCGCGAGCAGTACTTC.

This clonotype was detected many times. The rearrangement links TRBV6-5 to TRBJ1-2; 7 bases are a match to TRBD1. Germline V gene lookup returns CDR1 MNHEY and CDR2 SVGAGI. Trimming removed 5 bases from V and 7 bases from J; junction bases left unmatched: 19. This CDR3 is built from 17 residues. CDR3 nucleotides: TGTGCCAGCAGTCTTCGACATATACAGGGGATTGGGAGTGGCTACACCTTC. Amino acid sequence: CASSLRHIQGIGSGYTF.

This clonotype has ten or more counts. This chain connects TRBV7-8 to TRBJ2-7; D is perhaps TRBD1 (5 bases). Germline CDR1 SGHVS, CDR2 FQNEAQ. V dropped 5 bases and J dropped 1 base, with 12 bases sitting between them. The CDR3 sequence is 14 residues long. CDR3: CASSQGTGSYEQYF. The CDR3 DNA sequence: TGTGCCAGCAGCCAAGGTACAGGTTCCTACGAGCAGTACTTC.

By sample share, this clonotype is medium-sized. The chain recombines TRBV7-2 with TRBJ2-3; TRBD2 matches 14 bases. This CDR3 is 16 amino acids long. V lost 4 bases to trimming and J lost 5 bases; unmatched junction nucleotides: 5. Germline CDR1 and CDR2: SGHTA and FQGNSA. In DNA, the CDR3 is TGTGCCAGCAGCTCTCGACTAGCGGGGGGGGAAGATACGCAGTATTTT. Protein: CASSSRLAGGEDTQYF. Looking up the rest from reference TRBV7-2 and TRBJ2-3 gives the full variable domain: GAGVSQSPSNKVTEKGKDVELRCDPISGHTALYWYRQSLGQGLEFLIYFQGNSAPDKSGLPSDRFSAERTGGSVSTLTIQRTQQEDSAVYLCASSSRLAGGEDTQYFGPGTRLTVL.

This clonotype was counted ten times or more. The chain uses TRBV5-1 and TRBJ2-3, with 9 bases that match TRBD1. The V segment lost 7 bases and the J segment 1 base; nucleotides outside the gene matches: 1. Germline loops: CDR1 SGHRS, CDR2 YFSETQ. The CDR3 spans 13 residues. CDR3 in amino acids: CASRTGGTDTQYF. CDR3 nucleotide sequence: TGCGCCAGCCGGACAGGGGGCACAGATACGCAGTATTTT.

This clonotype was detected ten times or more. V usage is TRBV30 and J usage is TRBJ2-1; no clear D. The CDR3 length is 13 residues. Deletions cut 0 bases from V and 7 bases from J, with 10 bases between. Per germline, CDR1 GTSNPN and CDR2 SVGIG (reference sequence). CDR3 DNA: TGTGCCTGGAGTGTAGGGATCGGGAATGAGCAGTTCTTC. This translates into CAWSVGIGNEQFF.

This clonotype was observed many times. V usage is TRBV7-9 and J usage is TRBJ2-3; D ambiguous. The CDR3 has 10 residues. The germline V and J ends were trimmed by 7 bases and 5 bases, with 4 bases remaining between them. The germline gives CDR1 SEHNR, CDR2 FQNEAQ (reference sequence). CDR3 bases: TGTGCCAGCACAGGAGATACGCAGTATTTT. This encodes CASTGDTQYF. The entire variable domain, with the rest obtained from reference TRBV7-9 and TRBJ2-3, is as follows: DTGVSQNPRHKITKRGQNVTFRCDPISEHNRLYWYRQTLGQGPEFLTYFQNEAQLEKSRLLSDRFSAERPKGSFSTLEIQRTEQGDSAMYLCASTGDTQYFGPGTRLTVL.

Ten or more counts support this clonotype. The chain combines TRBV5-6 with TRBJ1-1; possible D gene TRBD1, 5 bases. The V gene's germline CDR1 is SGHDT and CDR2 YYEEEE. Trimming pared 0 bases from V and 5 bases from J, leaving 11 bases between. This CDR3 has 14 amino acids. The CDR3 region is CASSLGGMTTEAFF. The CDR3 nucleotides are TGTGCCAGCAGCTTGGGGGGCATGACGACTGAAGCTTTCTTT.

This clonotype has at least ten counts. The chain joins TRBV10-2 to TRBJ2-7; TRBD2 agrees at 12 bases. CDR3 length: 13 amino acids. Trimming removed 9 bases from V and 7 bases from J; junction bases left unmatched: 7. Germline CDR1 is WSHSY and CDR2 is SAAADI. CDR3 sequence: CASSSGGAIEQYF. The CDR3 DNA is TGCGCCAGTTCTAGCGGGGGGGCCATTGAGCAGTACTTC.

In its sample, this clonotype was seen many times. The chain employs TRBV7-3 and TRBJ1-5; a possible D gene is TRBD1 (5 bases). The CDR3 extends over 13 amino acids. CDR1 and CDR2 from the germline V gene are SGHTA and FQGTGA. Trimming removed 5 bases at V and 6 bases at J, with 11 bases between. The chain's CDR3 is CASSLLGGQPQHF. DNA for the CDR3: TGTGCCAGCAGCCTCTTGGGGGGTCAGCCCCAGCATTTT.

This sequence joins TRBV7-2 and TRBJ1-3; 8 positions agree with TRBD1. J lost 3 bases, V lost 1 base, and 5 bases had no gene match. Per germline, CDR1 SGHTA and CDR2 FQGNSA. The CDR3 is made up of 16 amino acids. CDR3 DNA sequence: TGTGCCAGCAGCTTAGGGCAGGGGGCGTTTGGAAACACCATATATTTT. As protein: CASSLGQGAFGNTIYF.

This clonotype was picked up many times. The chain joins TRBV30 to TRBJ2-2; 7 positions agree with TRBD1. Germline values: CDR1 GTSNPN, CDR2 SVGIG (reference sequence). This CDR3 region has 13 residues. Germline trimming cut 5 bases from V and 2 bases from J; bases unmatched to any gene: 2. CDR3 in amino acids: CAWGTANTGELFF. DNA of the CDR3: TGTGCCTGGGGGACAGCCAACACCGGGGAGCTGTTTTTT.

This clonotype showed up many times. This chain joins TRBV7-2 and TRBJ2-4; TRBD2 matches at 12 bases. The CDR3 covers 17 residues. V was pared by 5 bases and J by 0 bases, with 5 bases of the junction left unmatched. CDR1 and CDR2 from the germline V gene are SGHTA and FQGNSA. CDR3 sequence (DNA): TGTGCCAGCAGCGCGCAACTAGCGGGGGGAGCCAAAAACATTCAGTACTTC. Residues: CASSAQLAGGAKNIQYF.

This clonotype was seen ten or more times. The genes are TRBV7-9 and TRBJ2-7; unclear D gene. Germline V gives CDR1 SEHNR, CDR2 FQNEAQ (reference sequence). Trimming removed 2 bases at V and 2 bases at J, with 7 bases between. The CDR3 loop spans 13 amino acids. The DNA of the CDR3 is TGTGCCAGCAGCTTACAGGAGACCTACGAGCAGTACTTC. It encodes CASSLQETYEQYF. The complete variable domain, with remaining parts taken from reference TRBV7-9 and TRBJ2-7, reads DTGVSQNPRHKITKRGQNVTFRCDPISEHNRLYWYRQTLGQGPEFLTYFQNEAQLEKSRLLSDRFSAERPKGSFSTLEIQRTEQGDSAMYLCASSLQETYEQYFGPGTRLTVT.

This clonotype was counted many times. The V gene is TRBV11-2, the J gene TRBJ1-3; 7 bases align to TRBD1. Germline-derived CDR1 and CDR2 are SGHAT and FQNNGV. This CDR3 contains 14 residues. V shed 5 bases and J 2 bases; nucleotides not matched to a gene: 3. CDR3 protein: CASSRTGAGNTIYF. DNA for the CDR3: TGTGCCAGCAGCCGCACAGGGGCTGGAAACACCATATATTTT.

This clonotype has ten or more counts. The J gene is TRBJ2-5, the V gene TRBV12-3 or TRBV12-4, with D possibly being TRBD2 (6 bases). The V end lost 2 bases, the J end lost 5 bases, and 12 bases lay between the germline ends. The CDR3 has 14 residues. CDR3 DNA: TGTGCCAGCAGTTTATACGGGGGTGGGGAGACCCAGTACTTC. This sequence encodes CASSLYGGGETQYF.

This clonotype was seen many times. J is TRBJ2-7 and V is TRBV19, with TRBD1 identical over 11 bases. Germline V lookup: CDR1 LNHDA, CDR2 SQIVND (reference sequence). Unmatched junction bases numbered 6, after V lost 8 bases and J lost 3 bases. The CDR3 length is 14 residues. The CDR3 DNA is TGTGCCAGTCAAGGGACAGGGGGAATCTACGAGCAGTACTTC. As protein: CASQGTGGIYEQYF.

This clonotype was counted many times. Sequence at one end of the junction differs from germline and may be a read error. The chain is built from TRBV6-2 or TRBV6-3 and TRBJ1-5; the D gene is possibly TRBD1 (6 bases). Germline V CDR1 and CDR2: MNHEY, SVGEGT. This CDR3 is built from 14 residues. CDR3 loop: CASSYLQGHQPQHF. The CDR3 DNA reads TGTGCCAGTAGTTACCTTCAGGGGCACCAGCCCCAGCATTTT.

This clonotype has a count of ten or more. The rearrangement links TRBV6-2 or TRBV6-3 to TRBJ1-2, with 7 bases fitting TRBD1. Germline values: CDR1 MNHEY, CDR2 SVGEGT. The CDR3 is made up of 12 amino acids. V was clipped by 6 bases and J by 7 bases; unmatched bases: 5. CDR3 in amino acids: CASSRDRGGYTF. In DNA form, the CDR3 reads TGTGCCAGCAGCCGGGACAGAGGTGGCTACACCTTC.

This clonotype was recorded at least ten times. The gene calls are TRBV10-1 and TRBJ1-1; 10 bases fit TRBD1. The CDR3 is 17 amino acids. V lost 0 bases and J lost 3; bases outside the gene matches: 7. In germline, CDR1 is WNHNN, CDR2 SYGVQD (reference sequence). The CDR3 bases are TGCGCCAGCAGTGAGTCGCGACAGGGGGCTAGGGACACTGAAGCTTTCTTT. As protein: CASSESRQGARDTEAFF.

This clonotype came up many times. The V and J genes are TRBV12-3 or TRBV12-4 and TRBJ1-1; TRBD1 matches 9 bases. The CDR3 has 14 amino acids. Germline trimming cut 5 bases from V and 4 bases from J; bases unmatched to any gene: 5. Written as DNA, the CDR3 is TGTGCCAGCAGTCGAGGGACAGGGCCCACTGAAGCTTTCTTT. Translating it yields CASSRGTGPTEAFF.